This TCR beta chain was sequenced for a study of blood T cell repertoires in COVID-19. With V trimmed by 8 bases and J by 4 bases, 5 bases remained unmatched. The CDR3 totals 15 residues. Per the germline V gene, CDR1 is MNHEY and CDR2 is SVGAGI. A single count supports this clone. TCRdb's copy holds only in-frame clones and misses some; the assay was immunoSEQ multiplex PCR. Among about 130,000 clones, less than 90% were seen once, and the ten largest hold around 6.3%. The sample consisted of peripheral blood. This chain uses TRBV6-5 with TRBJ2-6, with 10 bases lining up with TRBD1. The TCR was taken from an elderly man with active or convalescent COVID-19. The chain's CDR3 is CASGRQGAGANVLTF. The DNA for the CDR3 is TGTGCCAGCGGTCGACAGGGGGCGGGGGCCAACGTCCTGACTTTC.